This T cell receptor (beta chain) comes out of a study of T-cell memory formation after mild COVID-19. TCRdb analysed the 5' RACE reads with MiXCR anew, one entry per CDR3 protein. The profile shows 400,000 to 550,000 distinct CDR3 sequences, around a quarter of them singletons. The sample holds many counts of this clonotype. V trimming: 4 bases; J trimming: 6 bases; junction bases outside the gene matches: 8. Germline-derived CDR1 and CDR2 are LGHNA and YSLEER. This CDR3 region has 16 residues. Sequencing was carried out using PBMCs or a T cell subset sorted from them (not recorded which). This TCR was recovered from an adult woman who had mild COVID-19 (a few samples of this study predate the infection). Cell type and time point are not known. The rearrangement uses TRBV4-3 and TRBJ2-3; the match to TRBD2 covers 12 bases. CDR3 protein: CASSRTGLAGFDTQYF. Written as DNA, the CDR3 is TGCGCCAGCAGCCGGACCGGACTAGCGGGATTCGATACGCAGTATTTT.